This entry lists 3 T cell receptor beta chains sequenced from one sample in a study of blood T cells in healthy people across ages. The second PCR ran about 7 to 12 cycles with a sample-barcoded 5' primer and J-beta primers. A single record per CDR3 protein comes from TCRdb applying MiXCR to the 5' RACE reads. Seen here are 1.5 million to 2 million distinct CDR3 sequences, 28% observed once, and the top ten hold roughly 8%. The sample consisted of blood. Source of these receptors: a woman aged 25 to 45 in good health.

The CDR3 DNA reads TGTGCCAGCAGTCCGAATCCGACAGGGGAGAGAGGCTACACCTTC. It codes for CASSPNPTGERGYTF. The V call is TRBV12-3 or TRBV12-4, the J call TRBJ1-2, with TRBD1 matching 8 bases. CDR3 length: 15 amino acids. J was trimmed by 8 bases and V by 5 bases; bases with no gene match: 13.

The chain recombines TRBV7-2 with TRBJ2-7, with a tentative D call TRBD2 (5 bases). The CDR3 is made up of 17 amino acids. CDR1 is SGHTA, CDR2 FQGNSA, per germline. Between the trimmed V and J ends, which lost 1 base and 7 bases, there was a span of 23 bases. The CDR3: CASSLGSKRPWVSEQYF. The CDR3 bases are TGTGCCAGCAGCTTAGGGTCGAAGCGGCCTTGGGTTAGTGAGCAGTACTTC.

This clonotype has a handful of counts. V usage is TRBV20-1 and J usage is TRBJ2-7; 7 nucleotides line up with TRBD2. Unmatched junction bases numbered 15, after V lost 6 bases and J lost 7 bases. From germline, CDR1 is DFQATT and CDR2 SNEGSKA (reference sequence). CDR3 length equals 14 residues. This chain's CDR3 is CSARRGDYPREQYF. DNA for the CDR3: TGCAGTGCCCGACGGGGGGACTACCCTAGGGAGCAGTACTTC.